Below, 19 T cell receptor beta chains from the same sample are listed, as sequenced in a study of blood T cell repertoires in COVID-19. Repertoires were generated with immunoSEQ multiplex PCR, while TCRdb's copy carries only in-frame clones and drops some. The top ten hold 1.4% of the sample, which has 130,000 or so clones, more than 70% seen once. Material for sequencing was peripheral blood. Receptor source: a man between 60 and 70 years old with acute or convalescent COVID-19.

This clone was observed a handful of times. This CDR3 reads CASSERLGPSPLHF. The CDR3 coding sequence is TGTGCCAGCAGTGAAAGATTGGGGCCCTCACCCCTCCACTTT. The chain employs TRBV6-1 and TRBJ1-6, with D possibly matching TRBD1 (5 bases). The CDR3 is made up of 14 amino acids. Germline V CDR1 and CDR2: MNHNS, SASEGT. The V and J ends lost 2 bases and 10 bases respectively, with 12 bases between them.

V usage is TRBV19 and J usage is TRBJ1-5, with TRBD1 matching 8 bases. Trimming took 6 bases from V and 3 from J; bases not matched to a gene: 1. This CDR3 region has 13 residues. CDR1 and CDR2 (germline): LNHDA, SQIVND (reference sequence). CDR3 residues: CASRQGVNQPQHF. CDR3 DNA: TGTGCCAGTAGACAGGGGGTCAATCAGCCCCAGCATTTT.

The V call is TRBV6-6, the J call TRBJ2-7; 7 bases are a match to TRBD1. There are 14 residues in the CDR3. Unmatched junction bases numbered 7, after V lost 4 bases and J lost 4 bases. Germline-derived CDR1 and CDR2 are MNHNY and SVGAGI (reference sequence). The CDR3 region is CASSSEGGLYEQYF. DNA for the CDR3: TGTGCCAGCAGTTCCGAAGGGGGCTTGTACGAGCAGTACTTC.

As to this clone: Different DNA sequences within this sample yield the same CDR3. The chain has TRBV10-3 and TRBJ2-7; TRBD1 aligns across 9 bases. Germline CDR1 reads ENHRY; CDR2 reads SYGVKD. The CDR3 totals 14 residues. With V trimmed by 6 bases and J by 3 bases, 6 bases remained unmatched. DNA of the CDR3: TGTGCCATCAGAGGAGACAGGGGGGACTACGAGCAGTACTTC. Translation: CAIRGDRGDYEQYF.

This clone was observed a handful of times. The chain has TRBV12-5 and TRBJ1-2; no reliable D call. V gave up 1 base and J gave up 4 bases, with 10 bases separating them. Germline CDR1 and CDR2: LGHNT and FRNRAP. CDR3 length: 14 amino acids. The chain's CDR3 is CASGLEDGIYGYTF. The CDR3 region has the DNA TGTGCTAGTGGTTTGGAGGACGGGATCTATGGCTACACCTTC. Full variable domain (rest looked up from reference TRBV12-5 and TRBJ1-2): DARVTQTPRHKVTEMGQEVTMRCQPILGHNTVFWYRQTMMQGLELLAYFRNRAPLDDSGMPKDRFSAEMPDATLATLKIQPSEPRDSAVYFCASGLEDGIYGYTFGSGTRLTVV.

The chain is built from TRBV5-6 and TRBJ1-2; no clear D gene. The V end was cut by 0 bases, the J end by 2 bases, with 11 bases between. The CDR3 sequence is 15 residues long. Germline V CDR1 and CDR2: SGHDT, YYEEEE. This chain's CDR3 is CASSLDLTENYGYTF. The CDR3 DNA reads as TGTGCCAGCAGCTTGGACCTGACGGAGAACTATGGCTACACCTTC.

The rearrangement links TRBV9 to TRBJ1-5, with 8 bases identical to TRBD1. Germline trimming cut 5 bases from V and 4 bases from J; bases unmatched to any gene: 5. This CDR3 has 14 residues. Germline V gives CDR1 SGDLS, CDR2 YYNGEE. CDR3 in amino acids: CASSSGTGNQPQHF. The CDR3 DNA sequence: TGTGCCAGCAGTTCCGGGACAGGTAATCAGCCCCAGCATTTT.

This chain uses TRBV7-8 with TRBJ2-2; 11 bases are a match to TRBD1. After removal of 5 bases from V and 3 bases from J, the junction contained 8 bases not matched to a gene. Germline CDR1 reads SGHVS; CDR2 reads FQNEAQ. The CDR3 length is 17 residues. The CDR3 region has the DNA TGTGCCAGCAGCCCCGCCTGGGACAGGGGGGACACCGGGGAGCTGTTTTTT. It codes for CASSPAWDRGDTGELFF.

This sequence joins TRBV6-5 and TRBJ1-1, with TRBD1 matching 9 bases. The J segment lost 2 bases and the V segment lost 5 bases, leaving 6 bases of the junction unmatched. The CDR3 is made up of 15 amino acids. CDR1 and CDR2 from the germline V gene are MNHEY and SVGAGI. DNA for the CDR3: TGTGCCAGCAGTCCCCGACAGGGGGAAAACACTGAAGCTTTCTTT. It is translated as CASSPRQGENTEAFF.

The V and J genes are TRBV3-1 (or the pseudogene TRBV3-2) and TRBJ2-7; no reliable D call. V shed 1 base and J shed 0 bases, with 10 bases lying between them. Germline V gene data show CDR1 as LGHDT and CDR2 as YNNKEL (reference sequence). This CDR3 contains 15 residues. CDR3 loop: CASSQGQAVSYEQYF. CDR3 DNA sequence: TGTGCCAGCAGCCAAGGGCAGGCCGTCTCCTACGAGCAGTACTTC.

The genes are TRBV11-1 and TRBJ2-3; TRBD1 aligns across 10 bases. The CDR3 is 16 residues long. J lost 1 base, V lost 3 bases, and 4 bases had no gene match. The germline V gene has CDR1 SGHAT and CDR2 FQDESV (reference sequence). The chain's CDR3 is CASSFGQGGGTDTQYF. The CDR3 nucleotides read TGTGCCAGCAGCTTCGGACAGGGGGGAGGCACAGATACGCAGTATTTT. The whole variable domain, remainder taken from reference TRBV11-1 and TRBJ2-3, is EAEVAQSPRYKITEKSQAVAFWCDPISGHATLYWYRQILGQGPELLVQFQDESVVDDSQLPKDRFSAERLKGVDSTLKIQPAELGDSAMYLCASSFGQGGGTDTQYFGPGTRLTVL.

V gene TRBV18 combines with J gene TRBJ2-3, with D possibly being TRBD2 (6 bases). The V end was cut by 2 bases, the J end by 0 bases, with 9 bases between. CDR3 length equals 15 residues. Germline V lookup: CDR1 KGHSH, CDR2 LQKENI. The CDR3 region is CASSPFGGSTDTQYF. As DNA, the CDR3 is TGTGCCAGCTCACCATTCGGGGGTAGCACAGATACGCAGTATTTT.

The rearrangement joins TRBV19 to TRBJ2-2; possibly TRBD2 for D (6 bases). V was clipped by 7 bases and J by 2 bases, with 17 bases between them. The germline V gene encodes CDR1 LNHDA and CDR2 SQIVND (reference sequence). This CDR3 is built from 16 residues. CDR3 sequence reads: CASTQGGSPNTGELFF. The DNA for the CDR3 is TGTGCCAGTACTCAGGGAGGATCGCCAAACACCGGGGAGCTGTTTTTT.

The chain has TRBV5-4 and TRBJ2-7; the D gene is possibly TRBD1 (5 bases). The germline CDR1 and CDR2 sequences are SGHNT and YYREEE (reference sequence). The CDR3 is made up of 13 amino acids. V was cut by 3 bases and J by 1 base, with 8 bases left in between. This chain's CDR3 is CASSYQGSYEQYF. CDR3 nucleotides: TGTGCCAGCAGCTATCAGGGTTCCTACGAGCAGTACTTC.

The CDR3 loop is CASTRDRLNEKLFF. CDR3 sequence (DNA): TGTGCCAGCACTAGGGACAGGCTTAATGAAAAACTGTTTTTT. This chain connects TRBV6-5 to TRBJ1-4, with 8 bases identical to TRBD1. The ends lost 7 bases at V and 4 bases at J; junction bases unmatched: 5. Germline V gene data show CDR1 as MNHEY and CDR2 as SVGAGI. CDR3 size: 14 residues.

The chain is built from TRBV30 and TRBJ1-1, with TRBD1 matching 8 bases. CDR3 length: 14 amino acids. Per germline, CDR1 GTSNPN and CDR2 SVGIG (reference sequence). V lost 5 bases and J lost 1; bases outside the gene matches: 6. The CDR3 DNA follows: TGTGCCTGGTCTCCGGGACAGGCGAACACTGAAGCTTTCTTT. It translates to CAWSPGQANTEAFF.

This clone turned up a few times. J is TRBJ2-1 and V is TRBV24-1, with D perhaps TRBD1 (8 bases). Germline lookup yields CDR1 KGHDR and CDR2 SFDVKD. Trimming shortened V by 1 base and J by 0 bases, and 12 bases separated the two germline ends. This CDR3 is built from 17 residues. This CDR3 reads CATSDLTGGVSYNEQFF. CDR3 nucleotides: TGTGCCACCAGTGATTTAACAGGGGGGGTCTCCTACAATGAGCAGTTCTTC.

On this clone: This specimen includes other DNA sequences encoding the same CDR3. This rearrangement joins TRBV7-3 to TRBJ2-3, with 10 bases fitting TRBD2. Germline loops: CDR1 SGHTA, CDR2 FQGTGA. This CDR3 has 15 amino acids. V gave up 5 bases and J gave up 5 bases; unmatched junction bases: 7. The CDR3 DNA follows: TGTGCCAGCAGCCAAGCGGGGGGGTCGCAAGATACGCAGTATTTT. Its translation: CASSQAGGSQDTQYF. The variable domain in full, with the rest retrieved from reference TRBV7-3 and TRBJ2-3, is GAGVSQTPSNKVTEKGKYVELRCDPISGHTALYWYRQSLGQGPEFLIYFQGTGAADDSGLPNDRFFAVRPEGSVSTLKIQRTERGDSAVYLCASSQAGGSQDTQYFGPGTRLTVL.

The J gene is TRBJ2-1, the V gene TRBV5-1; 9 bases map to TRBD2. There are 16 residues in the CDR3. Germline V gene lookup returns CDR1 SGHRS and CDR2 YFSETQ. Trimming removed 0 bases from V and 6 bases from J; junction bases left unmatched: 7. Written as DNA, the CDR3 is TGCGCCAGCAGCTTGGGTTTGGGACTAGCCGGCAATGAGCAGTTCTTC. Its translation: CASSLGLGLAGNEQFF.